These 20 T cell receptor beta chains share one sample of origin, sequenced in a study of blood T cells in healthy people across ages. Combining a sample-barcoded 5' primer with a J-beta primer mix, a second PCR ran for roughly 6 to 11 cycles. One entry per CDR3 protein results from TCRdb running MiXCR on the 5' RACE reads. Of 550,000 to 800,000 distinct CDR3 sequences in the sample, about 21% were seen once. Sequencing was done on a sample of blood. The receptors originated from a man between 65 and 79 years old in good health.

The rearrangement joins TRBV4-1 to TRBJ1-6; possible D gene TRBD1, 5 bases. The CDR3 is made up of 18 amino acids. Trimming stripped 1 base from V and 3 bases from J, with 16 bases between. CDR1 MGHRA and CDR2 YSYEKL come from the germline V gene. The CDR3 protein is CASSQGAGQHHYNSPLHF. In nucleotides, the CDR3 is TGCGCCAGCAGCCAAGGTGCGGGGCAGCACCACTATAATTCACCCCTCCACTTT.

The sample holds a few counts of this clonotype. The rearrangement joins TRBV20-1 to TRBJ1-2; TRBD1 agrees at 7 bases. The V segment lost 6 bases and the J segment 5 bases; nucleotides outside the gene matches: 12. CDR1 and CDR2 (germline): DFQATT, SNEGSKA (reference sequence). This CDR3 has 14 residues. The CDR3 DNA reads as TGCAGTGCCCAGAAAGGACAGGCGGTTTATGGCTACACCTTC. Protein: CSAQKGQAVYGYTF.

This chain connects TRBV4-2 to TRBJ2-3; 7 nucleotides align to TRBD2. Germline V lookup: CDR1 LGHNA, CDR2 YNFKEQ. The CDR3 is 17 residues long. V trimming: 0 bases; J trimming: 5 bases; junction bases outside the gene matches: 11. The CDR3 reads CASSQDRGGSGVDTQYF. In DNA form, the CDR3 reads TGTGCCAGCAGCCAAGATCGGGGCGGGAGTGGTGTAGATACGCAGTATTTT.

This clonotype has more than one count but fewer than ten. The rearrangement uses TRBV5-8 and TRBJ2-3; 8 bases align to TRBD1. There are 13 residues in the CDR3. The ends lost 3 bases at V and 9 bases at J; junction bases unmatched: 6. Germline CDR1 SGHTS, CDR2 YDEGEE. The CDR3 spells CASSSNGQGTQYF. The CDR3, as DNA: TGTGCCAGCAGCTCGAACGGACAGGGAACGCAGTATTTT. The whole variable domain, filled in from reference TRBV5-8 and TRBJ2-3, reads EAGVTQSPTHLIKTRGQQATLRCSPISGHTSVYWYQQALGLGLQFLLWYDEGEERNRGNFPPRFSGRQFPNYSSELNVNALELEDSALYLCASSSNGQGTQYFGPGTRLTVL.

A word on this clonotype: This may be a read error, as it is one base from a much larger clone. CDR3 loop: CASSSAGELFF. The DNA of the CDR3 is TGTGCCAGCAGCTCAGCCGGGGAGCTGTTTTTT. The V gene is TRBV6-6, the J gene TRBJ2-2; D not certain. Germline CDR1 is MNHNY and CDR2 is SVGAGI (reference sequence). The CDR3 spans 11 residues. V lost 6 bases and J 6 bases, leaving 5 bases between the germline ends.

This clonotype appeared a few times. The chain links TRBV6-1 to TRBJ2-3; 7 nucleotides align to TRBD2. Germline CDR1 is MNHNS and CDR2 is SASEGT. V gave up 6 bases and J gave up 6 bases; unmatched junction bases: 12. This CDR3 comprises 15 residues. The CDR3 region is CASSTGTAGVDTQYF. The CDR3 DNA reads TGTGCCAGCAGCACTGGGACCGCGGGGGTCGATACGCAGTATTTT.

This clonotype was picked up many times. V and J are TRBV7-2 and TRBJ2-4; D gene uncertain. This CDR3 has 14 residues. The V and J ends lost 4 bases and 0 bases respectively, with 7 bases between them. Germline lookup yields CDR1 SGHTA and CDR2 FQGNSA. The CDR3 nucleotides are TGTGCCAGCAGCTCTGGTCTAGCCAAAAACATTCAGTACTTC. This gives the protein CASSSGLAKNIQYF.

The V and J genes are TRBV5-6 and TRBJ1-1; D gene uncertain. The CDR3 length is 14 residues. V lost 3 bases and J 0 bases, leaving 9 bases between the germline ends. Germline V gene lookup returns CDR1 SGHDT and CDR2 YYEEEE. This chain's CDR3 is CASSSGLMNTEAFF. The CDR3 DNA follows: TGTGCCAGCAGCTCAGGACTGATGAACACTGAAGCTTTCTTT.

Only a few counts were recorded for this clonotype. This chain links TRBV5-4 with TRBJ2-5; TRBD2 matches 14 bases. J lost 4 bases, V lost 5 bases, and 4 bases had no gene match. The CDR3 contains 15 residues. Germline V gene sequence: CDR1 SGHNT, CDR2 YYREEE (reference sequence). The CDR3: CASSTGLAGGETQYF. CDR3 DNA sequence: TGTGCCAGCAGTACAGGACTAGCGGGAGGAGAGACCCAGTACTTC.

V gene TRBV4-3 combines with J gene TRBJ2-5, with 8 bases lining up with TRBD2. Judging by the DNA end, TRBJ2-1 fits better; the J call may be wrong. In germline, CDR1 is LGHNA, CDR2 YSLEER. The CDR3 contains 20 residues. In nucleotides, the CDR3 is TGCGCCAGCAGCCAAGATGTAGTAGCGGGAAAGACATTTGGGGACACTGAGCAGTTCTTC. Protein: CASSQDVVAGKTFGDTEQFF.

The rearrangement joins TRBV2 to TRBJ1-1; a weak D match, TRBD1 (6 bases). V gave up 5 bases and J gave up 4 bases, with 14 bases separating them. In germline, CDR1 is SNHLY, CDR2 FYNNEI. The CDR3 sequence is 14 residues long. The CDR3 coding sequence is TGTGCCAGCAGTAGGTTTCAGGGGAGCACTGAAGCTTTCTTT. This gives the protein CASSRFQGSTEAFF.

Regarding this clonotype: One end of the junction is discordant with germline, which a read error may explain. The CDR3 DNA follows: TGTGCCAGCAGTTCGCCGACAGGATCGGGGGCCAACGTCCTGGCTTTC. Its protein is CASSSPTGSGANVLAF. V and J are TRBV28 and TRBJ2-6; either TRBD1 or TRBD2 may fit D (6 bases each). The germline CDR1 and CDR2 sequences are MDHEN and SYDVKM. This CDR3 comprises 16 residues.

This clonotype showed up just a few times. This sequence joins TRBV7-2 and TRBJ2-5; TRBD2 aligns across 14 bases. V gave up 0 bases and J gave up 9 bases; unmatched junction bases: 3. This CDR3 region has 15 residues. Germline V gene lookup returns CDR1 SGHTA and CDR2 FQGNSA. CDR3 sequence: CASSLAKGLAGAQYF. The CDR3 nucleotides are TGTGCCAGCAGCTTAGCGAAGGGACTAGCGGGGGCCCAGTACTTC.

The CDR3 sequence: CASSDGTVPTDTQYF. As DNA, the CDR3 is TGCGCCAGCAGCGACGGGACAGTCCCCACAGATACGCAGTATTTT. V is TRBV5-1 and J is TRBJ2-3; 7 bases are a match to TRBD1. The CDR3 length is 15 residues. The V segment lost 4 bases and the J segment 2 bases; nucleotides outside the gene matches: 7. CDR1 SGHRS and CDR2 YFSETQ come from the germline V gene.

This clonotype was picked up a small number of times. The chain links TRBV2 to TRBJ1-5, with a weak D call TRBD1 (6 bases). The CDR3 runs to 14 residues. Trimming shortened V by 6 bases and J by 7 bases, and 16 bases separated the two germline ends. Per the germline V gene, CDR1 is SNHLY and CDR2 is FYNNEI. The CDR3 nucleotides read TGTGCCAGCAGCGAGGGACATGGAGAACAGCCCCAGCATTTT. Translation: CASSEGHGEQPQHF. The entire variable domain, with the rest obtained from reference TRBV2 and TRBJ1-5, is as follows: EPEVTQTPSHQVTQMGQEVILRCVPISNHLYFYWYRQILGQKVEFLVSFYNNEISEKSEIFDDQFSVERPDGSNFTLKIRSTKLEDSAMYFCASSEGHGEQPQHFGDGTRLSIL.

The rearrangement uses TRBV30 and TRBJ1-1; D ambiguous. In germline, CDR1 is GTSNPN, CDR2 SVGIG (reference sequence). CDR3 size: 14 residues. V was clipped by 2 bases and J by 1 base, with 11 bases between them. CDR3 sequence reads: CAWSPGLKNTEAFF. The CDR3 nucleotides are TGTGCCTGGAGTCCCGGACTGAAGAACACTGAAGCTTTCTTT.

This clonotype was counted ten times or more. The rearrangement joins TRBV2 to TRBJ2-1; TRBD2 agrees at 8 bases. Per the germline V gene, CDR1 is SNHLY and CDR2 is FYNNEI. Trimming cost V 8 bases and J 4 bases; bases outside gene matches: 10. CDR3 size: 15 residues. The CDR3 sequence: CASWSSGSKYNEQFF. The CDR3 DNA reads as TGTGCCAGCTGGTCTAGCGGGTCGAAATACAATGAGCAGTTCTTC. Using reference TRBV2 and TRBJ2-1 for the parts outside the CDR3, the full variable domain is EPEVTQTPSHQVTQMGQEVILRCVPISNHLYFYWYRQILGQKVEFLVSFYNNEISEKSEIFDDQFSVERPDGSNFTLKIRSTKLEDSAMYFCASWSSGSKYNEQFFGPGTRLTVL.

This clonotype has only a few counts. V and J are TRBV29-1 and TRBJ2-4; no clear D gene. Germline V gene sequence: CDR1 SQVTM, CDR2 ANQGSEA. This CDR3 is 12 amino acids long. The V end lost 4 bases, the J end lost 7 bases, and 11 bases lay between the germline ends. CDR3 sequence: CSVVGSVNIQYF. CDR3 DNA sequence: TGCAGCGTTGTCGGGTCGGTGAACATTCAGTACTTC.

Here the CDR3 reads CSAIPSNGGYEQYF. CDR3 DNA sequence: TGCAGTGCTATTCCCAGCAACGGGGGATACGAGCAGTACTTC. The gene calls are TRBV20-1 and TRBJ2-7; possibly TRBD2 for D (6 bases). The CDR3 extends over 14 amino acids. Trimming cost V 4 bases and J 4 bases, with 17 bases left between them. Germline CDR1 DFQATT, CDR2 SNEGSKA (reference sequence).

The chain has TRBV21-1 and TRBJ2-3; the table gives TRBD2 as D, unverified against the DNA. TRBV21-1 counts as a pseudogene. The CDR3 totals 16 residues. This chain's CDR3 is CASSKEETSGKNTQYF. CDR3 DNA sequence: TGTGCCAGCAGCAAAGAGGAGACTAGCGGGAAAAATACGCAGTATTTT.